Following are 12 T cell receptor beta chains from one sample sequenced in a study of blood T cell repertoires in COVID-19. Here immunoSEQ multiplex PCR was the method, and the copy in TCRdb shows in-frame clones only, minus some. The profile shows around 370,000 clones, roughly 89% of them singletons. The material sequenced was peripheral blood. Source of these receptors: a woman between 18 and 30 years old who had recovered from COVID-19.

This rearrangement joins TRBV19 to TRBJ1-2, with TRBD1 as a possible D gene (6 bases). Germline CDR1 is LNHDA and CDR2 is SQIVND (reference sequence). This CDR3 contains 15 residues. V was trimmed by 4 bases and J by 8 bases, leaving 20 bases between them. In nucleotides, the CDR3 is TGTGCCAGTAGTAGGCAGACAGGCTACTATTACGGCTACACCTTC. As protein: CASSRQTGYYYGYTF.

V is TRBV20-1 and J is TRBJ2-5; 10 bases map to TRBD2. V lost 3 bases to trimming and J lost 7 bases; unmatched junction nucleotides: 8. The CDR3 totals 14 residues. Per germline, CDR1 DFQATT and CDR2 SNEGSKA (reference sequence). The CDR3 loop reads CSASRAGGGMTQYF. The CDR3 bases are TGCAGTGCTAGTCGAGCGGGAGGGGGTATGACCCAGTACTTC.

V and J are TRBV5-1 and TRBJ1-6; the D gene is possibly TRBD1 (5 bases). The CDR3 is 18 residues long. Germline lookup yields CDR1 SGHRS and CDR2 YFSETQ. The V end lost 4 bases, the J end lost 1 base, and 18 bases lay between the germline ends. CDR3 loop: CASSPLAQGVSYNSPLHF. The CDR3 DNA follows: TGCGCCAGCAGCCCCCTCGCCCAAGGGGTATCCTATAATTCACCCCTCCACTTT.

The V gene is TRBV27, the J gene TRBJ2-7; 9 bases are a match to TRBD1. Unmatched junction bases numbered 3, after V lost 5 bases and J lost 4 bases. The CDR3 has 13 residues. Germline V CDR1 and CDR2: MNHEY, SMNVEV (reference sequence). The CDR3 spells CASSADRGYEQYV. DNA for the CDR3: TGTGCCAGCAGTGCGGACAGGGGTTACGAGCAGTACGTC.

The chain uses TRBV5-1 and TRBJ2-3; TRBD1 aligns across 8 bases. CDR3 length equals 16 residues. Germline assignment: CDR1 SGHRS and CDR2 YFSETQ. V trimming: 3 bases; J trimming: 5 bases; junction bases outside the gene matches: 11. The CDR3 sequence is CASSSLPTGGGDTQYF. The CDR3 nucleotides are TGCGCCAGCAGCTCCTTACCCACAGGGGGTGGAGATACGCAGTATTTT.

The chain couples TRBV18 to TRBJ2-3; TRBD1 matches at 7 bases. The CDR3 has 17 residues. V lost 2 bases to trimming and J lost 0 bases; unmatched junction nucleotides: 8. Germline V lookup: CDR1 KGHSH, CDR2 LQKENI. The CDR3 DNA sequence: TGTGCCAGCTCACCAGTGAGGCGGACAGGAAGCACAGATACGCAGTATTTT. Amino acid sequence: CASSPVRRTGSTDTQYF.

This CDR3 reads CSVEEDRAGETQYF. The CDR3 nucleotides are TGCAGCGTTGAAGAGGACAGGGCGGGGGAGACCCAGTACTTC. The chain is built from TRBV29-1 and TRBJ2-5; 8 positions match TRBD1. The CDR3 is 14 residues long. Germline loops: CDR1 SQVTM, CDR2 ANQGSEA. V shed 0 bases and J 5 bases; nucleotides not matched to a gene: 5.

V is TRBV9 and J is TRBJ2-1; 13 positions match TRBD2. This CDR3 comprises 15 residues. V gave up 4 bases and J gave up 8 bases; unmatched junction bases: 6. Germline CDR1 and CDR2: SGDLS and YYNGEE. The DNA of the CDR3 is TGTGCCAGCAGCCCCCGGACTAGCGGGAGCCATGAGCAGTTCTTC. Its translation: CASSPRTSGSHEQFF.

This chain uses TRBV9 with TRBJ2-3; 11 positions agree with TRBD2. The CDR3 runs 16 residues. CDR1 is SGDLS and CDR2 is YYNGEE in the germline V gene. After removal of 2 bases from V and 2 bases from J, the junction contained 4 bases not matched to a gene. CDR3 coding DNA: TGTGCCAGCAGCGTCGGACTAGCGGGTTACACAGATACGCAGTATTTT. Its translation: CASSVGLAGYTDTQYF.

This chain uses TRBV10-1 with TRBJ2-5; D is ambiguous. V was clipped by 0 bases and J by 5 bases, with 7 bases between them. CDR1 is WNHNN and CDR2 is SYGVQD in the germline V gene (reference sequence). CDR3 length: 13 residues. CDR3: CASSESRRETQYF. The CDR3 DNA sequence: TGCGCCAGCAGTGAGTCGAGGCGGGAGACCCAGTACTTC.

This chain uses TRBV7-2 with TRBJ1-5, with D perhaps matching TRBD1 (6 bases). V lost 4 bases and J lost 4, with 14 bases in between. The CDR3 has 15 amino acids. Germline V gives CDR1 SGHTA, CDR2 FQGNSA. CDR3 in amino acids: CASSSGQLPNQPQHF. CDR3 DNA: TGTGCCAGCAGCTCCGGACAGTTACCTAATCAGCCCCAGCATTTT.

The chain joins TRBV7-5 to TRBJ2-7; TRBD2 is the table's D call and was not checked against the DNA. TRBV7-5 is listed as a pseudogene. CDR3 length: 15 amino acids. The CDR3 nucleotides read TGTGCCAGAAGCTTAGTCCGGCGGAGCTCCTACGAGCAGTACGTC. Translated: CARSLVRRSSYEQYV.